This T cell receptor beta chain was recovered during a study of shared clonotypes between healthy human individuals. About the study: The cohort had two women and a few men, ages 18 to 49. Study-level points and caveats: Sequencing depth was a factor that was expected to affect clonotype sharing among donors.

V lost 3 bases and J lost 7, with 15 bases in between. This CDR3 has 13 amino acids. CDR1 GTSNPN and CDR2 SVGIG come from the germline V gene (reference sequence). Concerning this clone itself: What it binds is unknown.

The data were produced by immunoSEQ multiplex PCR, yet TCRdb's version contains in-frame clones alone and is incomplete. The data show around 2,000,000 clones, 85% to 95% seen once. Sequencing was done on a sample of naive CD4+ T cells sorted from blood. Subset of the sample: CD45RA+ positively selected. The sequence came from a man aged 18 to 29 in good health. The chain employs TRBV30 and TRBJ2-5, with a weak D call TRBD2 (5 bases). CDR3 residues: CAWRAVFAGTQYF. The CDR3 bases are TGTGCCTGGAGAGCAGTGTTTGCGGGGACCCAGTACTTC. The variable domain in full, completed from reference TRBV30 and TRBJ2-5, reads SQTIHQWPATLVQPVGSPLSLECTVEGTSNPNLYWYRQAAGRGLQLLFYSVGIGQISSEVPQNLSASRPQDRQFILSSKKLLLSDSGFYLCAWRAVFAGTQYFGPGTRLLVL.